A single sample is the source of the 9 T cell receptor beta chains below, sequenced in a study of blood T cell repertoires in COVID-19. The data were produced by immunoSEQ multiplex PCR, yet TCRdb's version contains in-frame clones alone and is incomplete. Of under 250,000 clones in the sample, around 82% were seen once. Sequenced: peripheral blood. These receptors were collected from a woman in her forties with acute or convalescent COVID-19.

The rearrangement uses TRBV3-1 (or the pseudogene TRBV3-2) and TRBJ2-3; D gene ambiguous. The V end was cut by 0 bases, the J end by 6 bases, with 10 bases between. The CDR3 has 14 amino acids. Germline values: CDR1 LGHDT, CDR2 YNNKEL (reference sequence). The CDR3 here is CASSQDYRFDTQYF. For the CDR3, the DNA is TGTGCCAGCAGCCAAGATTATCGGTTCGATACGCAGTATTTT.

This clone has only a few counts. The rearrangement links TRBV4-3 to TRBJ1-1; D is undetermined. This CDR3 contains 16 residues. Germline CDR1 LGHNA, CDR2 YSLEER. The V gene lost 0 bases and the J gene lost 2 bases, with 13 bases spanning the gap. The DNA of the CDR3 is TGCGCCAGCAGCCAAGATTCCCGAGCAATAAACACTGAAGCTTTCTTT. This gives the protein CASSQDSRAINTEAFF.

The chain is built from TRBV25-1 and TRBJ2-5, with 11 bases fitting TRBD1. V trimming: 5 bases; J trimming: 2 bases; junction bases outside the gene matches: 4. CDR1 MGHDK and CDR2 SYGVNS come from the germline V gene. The CDR3 loop spans 15 amino acids. The CDR3 region is CASSPGQGVQETQYF. CDR3 nucleotide sequence: TGTGCCAGCAGTCCGGGACAGGGGGTTCAAGAGACCCAGTACTTC.

This clone was found once. The rearrangement joins TRBV5-6 to TRBJ2-3; 13 nucleotides align to TRBD2. Germline-derived CDR1 and CDR2 are SGHDT and YYEEEE. After removal of 4 bases from V and 0 bases from J, the junction contained 8 bases not matched to a gene. The CDR3 sequence is 18 residues long. CDR3 sequence: CASSPRTSGGPSTDTQYF. CDR3 DNA sequence: TGTGCCAGCAGCCCACGGACTAGCGGGGGCCCTAGCACAGATACGCAGTATTTT.

The chain uses TRBV5-1 and TRBJ2-1, with unresolved D. Deletions cut 3 bases from V and 7 bases from J, with 11 bases between. CDR3 length equals 13 residues. Germline loops: CDR1 SGHRS, CDR2 YFSETQ. The CDR3 sequence: CASSSLPGNEQFF. CDR3 bases: TGCGCCAGCAGCTCTCTCCCAGGAAATGAGCAGTTCTTC.

The chain recombines TRBV19 with TRBJ2-7; D unclear. CDR3 length: 14 residues. CDR1 LNHDA and CDR2 SQIVND come from the germline V gene (reference sequence). With 0 bases removed from V and 4 bases from J, the gap between germline ends came to 10 bases. CDR3: CASSIDLRGYEQYF. DNA for the CDR3: TGTGCCAGTAGTATAGATCTCCGCGGTTACGAGCAGTACTTC.

The chain combines TRBV28 with TRBJ1-1; maybe TRBD1 (6 bases). The CDR3 has 12 residues. Germline-derived CDR1 and CDR2 are MDHEN and SYDVKM. V lost 2 bases and J lost 11, with 12 bases in between. CDR3 DNA sequence: TGTGCCAGCAGTTTAAACAGGGCTAGCGCTTTCTTT. It translates to CASSLNRASAFF.

The rearrangement joins TRBV7-3 to TRBJ1-3, with 8 bases that match TRBD1. V lost 2 bases and J lost 3; bases outside the gene matches: 3. The CDR3 runs to 15 residues. Per germline, CDR1 SGHTA and CDR2 FQGTGA. The CDR3 region has the DNA TGTGCCAGCAGCTTATCAGGGGGCTATGGAAACACCATATATTTT. Its protein product is CASSLSGGYGNTIYF.

The rearrangement links TRBV10-3 to TRBJ2-1; a possible D gene is TRBD2 (6 bases). Per germline, CDR1 ENHRY and CDR2 SYGVKD. V lost 0 bases to trimming and J lost 4 bases, with 16 bases between them. This CDR3 is 17 amino acids long. CDR3 DNA: TGTGCCATCAGTGAGTCGATGGGGGACTCTTTTTACAATGAGCAGTTCTTC. Protein: CAISESMGDSFYNEQFF.